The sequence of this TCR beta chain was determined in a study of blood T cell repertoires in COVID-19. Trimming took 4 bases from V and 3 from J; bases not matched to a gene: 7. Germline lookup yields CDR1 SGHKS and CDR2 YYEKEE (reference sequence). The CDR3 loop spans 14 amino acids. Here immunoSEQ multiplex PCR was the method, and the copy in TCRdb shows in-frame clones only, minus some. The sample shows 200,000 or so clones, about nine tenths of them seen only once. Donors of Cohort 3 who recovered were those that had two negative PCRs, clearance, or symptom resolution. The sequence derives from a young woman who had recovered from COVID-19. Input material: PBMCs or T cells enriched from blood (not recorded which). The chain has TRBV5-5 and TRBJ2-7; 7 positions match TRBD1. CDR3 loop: CASSGRQGSYEQYF. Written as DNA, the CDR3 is TGTGCCAGCAGCGGGCGACAGGGCAGCTACGAGCAGTACTTC.